These 3 T cell receptor beta chains share one sample of origin, sequenced in a study of blood T cell repertoires in COVID-19 (dated by TCRdb to the early 2020s). Library generation was performed with the immunoSEQ multiplex PCR assay. As stored in TCRdb, this immuneACCESS dataset retains in-frame rearrangements with V and J assigned. A fraction of the clones does not appear; measured against another copy, unresolved V genes explain less than half of the discrepancy, and the remainder lacks a known reason. Present in this sample are tens of thousands of clones, around three quarters of which were seen just once. About 60% of the sample belongs to the ten largest clones. Specimen: peripheral blood. The receptors here all came from a man older than 75 with acute or convalescent COVID-19.

This rearrangement joins TRBV14 to TRBJ2-3; 9 nucleotides agree with TRBD2. J gave up 4 bases and V 0 bases, and 8 bases lay outside the gene matches. The CDR3 length is 17 residues. The germline gives CDR1 SGHDN, CDR2 FVKESK. The CDR3, as DNA: TGTGCCAGCAGCCAAGAGCGGCCTAGCGGGAAGCCAGATACGCAGTATTTT. This sequence encodes CASSQERPSGKPDTQYF.

The chain combines TRBV3-1 (or the pseudogene TRBV3-2) with TRBJ2-1, with TRBD2 matching over 14 bases. The CDR3 is 16 amino acids. Germline CDR1 reads LGHDT; CDR2 reads YNNKEL (reference sequence). The ends lost 4 bases at V and 4 bases at J; junction bases unmatched: 3. The DNA of the CDR3 is TGTGCCAGCAGCCTGGGACTAGCGGGAGCATACAATGAGCAGTTCTTC. Translation: CASSLGLAGAYNEQFF.

The gene calls are TRBV7-2 and TRBJ2-5; unclear D gene. The CDR3 has 12 amino acids. Looked up from germline, CDR1 is SGHTA and CDR2 is FQGNSA. V gave up 3 bases and J gave up 5 bases, with 7 bases separating them. The CDR3 DNA reads as TGTGCCAGCAGCTTGTTAATGGAGACCCAGTACTTC. Translated, it gives CASSLLMETQYF.